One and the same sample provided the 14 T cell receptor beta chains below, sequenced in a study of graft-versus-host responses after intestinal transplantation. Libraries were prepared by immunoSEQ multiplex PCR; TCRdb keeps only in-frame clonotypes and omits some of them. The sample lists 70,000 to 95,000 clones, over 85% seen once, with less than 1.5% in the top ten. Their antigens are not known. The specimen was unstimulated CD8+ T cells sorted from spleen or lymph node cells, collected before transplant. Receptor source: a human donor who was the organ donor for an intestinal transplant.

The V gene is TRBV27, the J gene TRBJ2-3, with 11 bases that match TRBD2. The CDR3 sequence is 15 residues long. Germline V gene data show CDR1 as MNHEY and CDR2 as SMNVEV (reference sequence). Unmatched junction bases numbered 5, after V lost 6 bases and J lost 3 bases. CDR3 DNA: TGTGCCAGCAGCGTAGCGGGGGGGCTGACAGATACGCAGTATTTT. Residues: CASSVAGGLTDTQYF.

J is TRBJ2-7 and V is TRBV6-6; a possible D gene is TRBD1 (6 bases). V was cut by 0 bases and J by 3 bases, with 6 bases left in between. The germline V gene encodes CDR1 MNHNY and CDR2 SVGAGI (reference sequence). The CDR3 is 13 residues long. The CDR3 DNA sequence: TGTGCCAGCAGTTACTCGACAGGCTACGAGCAGTACTTC. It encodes CASSYSTGYEQYF.

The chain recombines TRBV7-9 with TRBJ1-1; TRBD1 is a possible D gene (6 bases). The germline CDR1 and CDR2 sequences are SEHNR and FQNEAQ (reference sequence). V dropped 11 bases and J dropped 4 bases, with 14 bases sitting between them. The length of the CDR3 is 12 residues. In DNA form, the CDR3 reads TGTGCCGCCCGGGACATCGGCACTGAAGCTTTCTTT. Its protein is CAARDIGTEAFF.

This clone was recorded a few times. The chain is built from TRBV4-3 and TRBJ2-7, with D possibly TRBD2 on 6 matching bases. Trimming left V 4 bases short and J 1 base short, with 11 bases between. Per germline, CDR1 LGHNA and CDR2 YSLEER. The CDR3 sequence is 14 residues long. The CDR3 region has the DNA TGCGCCAGCAGCCCGCGGGGATCATCCTACGAGCAGTACTTC. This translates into CASSPRGSSYEQYF.

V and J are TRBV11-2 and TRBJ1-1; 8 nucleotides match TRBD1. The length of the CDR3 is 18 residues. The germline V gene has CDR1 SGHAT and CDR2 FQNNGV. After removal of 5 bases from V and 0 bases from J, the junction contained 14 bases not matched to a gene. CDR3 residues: CASSLGQEPWHMNTEAFF. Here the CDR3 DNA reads TGTGCCAGCAGCCTGGGACAGGAGCCCTGGCACATGAACACTGAAGCTTTCTTT.

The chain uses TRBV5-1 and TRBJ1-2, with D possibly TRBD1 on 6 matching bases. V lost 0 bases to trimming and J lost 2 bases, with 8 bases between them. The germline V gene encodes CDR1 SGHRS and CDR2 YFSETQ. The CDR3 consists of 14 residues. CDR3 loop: CASSLAGVNYGYTF. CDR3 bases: TGCGCCAGCAGCTTGGCAGGGGTCAACTATGGCTACACCTTC.

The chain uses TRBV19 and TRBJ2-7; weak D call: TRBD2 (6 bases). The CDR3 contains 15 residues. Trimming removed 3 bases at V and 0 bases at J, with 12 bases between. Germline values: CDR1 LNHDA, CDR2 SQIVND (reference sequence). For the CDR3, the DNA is TGTGCCAGTAGTATCGGGGGTTTCCCCTCCTACGAGCAGTACTTC. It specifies CASSIGGFPSYEQYF.

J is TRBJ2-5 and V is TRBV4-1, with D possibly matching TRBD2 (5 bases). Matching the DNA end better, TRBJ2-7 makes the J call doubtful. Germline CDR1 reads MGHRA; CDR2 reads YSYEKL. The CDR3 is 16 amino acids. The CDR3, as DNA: TGCGCCAGCAGCCAAGCATTACATATCGGGGAATACGAGCAGTACTTC. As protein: CASSQALHIGEYEQYF.

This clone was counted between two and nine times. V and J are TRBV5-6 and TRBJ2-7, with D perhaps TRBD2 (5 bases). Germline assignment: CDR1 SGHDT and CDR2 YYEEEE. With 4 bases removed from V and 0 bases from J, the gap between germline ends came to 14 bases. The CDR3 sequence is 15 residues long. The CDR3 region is CASSTGLSSSYEQYF. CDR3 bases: TGTGCCAGCAGCACCGGACTGAGTAGCTCCTACGAGCAGTACTTC.

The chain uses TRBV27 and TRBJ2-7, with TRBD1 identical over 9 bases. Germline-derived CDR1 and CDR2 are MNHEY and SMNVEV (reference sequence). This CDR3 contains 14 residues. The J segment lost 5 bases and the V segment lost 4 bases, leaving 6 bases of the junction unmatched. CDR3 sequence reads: CASSWDRASHEQYF. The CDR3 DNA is TGTGCCAGCAGTTGGGACAGGGCATCCCACGAGCAGTACTTC.

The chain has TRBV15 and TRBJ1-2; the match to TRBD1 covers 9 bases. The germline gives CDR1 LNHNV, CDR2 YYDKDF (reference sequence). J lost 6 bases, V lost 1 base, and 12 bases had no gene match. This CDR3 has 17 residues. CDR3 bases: TGTGCCACCAGCAGAGGGGGGACAGGGATGGAGGGGCATGGCTACACCTTC. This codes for CATSRGGTGMEGHGYTF.

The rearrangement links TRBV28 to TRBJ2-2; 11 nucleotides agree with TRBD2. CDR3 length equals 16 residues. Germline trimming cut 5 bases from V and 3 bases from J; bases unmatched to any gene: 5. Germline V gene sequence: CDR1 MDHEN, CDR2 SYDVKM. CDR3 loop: CASSVLAGVDTGELFF. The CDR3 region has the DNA TGTGCCAGCAGTGTACTAGCGGGAGTCGACACCGGGGAGCTGTTTTTT.

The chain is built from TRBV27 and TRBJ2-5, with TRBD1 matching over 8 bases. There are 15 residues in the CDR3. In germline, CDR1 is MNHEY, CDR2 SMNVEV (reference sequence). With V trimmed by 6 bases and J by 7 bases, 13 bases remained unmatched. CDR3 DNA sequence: TGTGCCAGCAGCCCCGGACAGGGATCGTTAGGGACCCAGTACTTC. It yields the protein CASSPGQGSLGTQYF.

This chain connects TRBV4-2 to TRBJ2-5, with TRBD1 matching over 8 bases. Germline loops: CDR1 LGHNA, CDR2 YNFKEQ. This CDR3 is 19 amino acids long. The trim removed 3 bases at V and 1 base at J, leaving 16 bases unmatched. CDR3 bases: TGTGCCAGCAGCCAGCAGAGAAGGACCGGGACAGGTACCCAAGAGACCCAGTACTTC. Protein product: CASSQQRRTGTGTQETQYF.